What follows are 6 T cell receptor beta chains derived from one specimen sequenced in a study of Graves' ophthalmopathy and Graves' hyperthyroidism listed by TCRdb under 2018. Instrument used: Illumina HiSeq 2000. For repertoire sequencing, TCR beta CDR3 regions were amplified from RNA transcripts. The first round of RT-PCR was done with HTBI primers and the Qiagen OneStep RT-PCR kit, and was followed by a second round of multiplex PCR, then size selection and purification. TCRdb handled the public reads itself, with Q25 trimming in fastp and clone calling in MiXCR, and kept productive beta chains. Rows are unified per CDR3 protein, each entry keeping the most common DNA and genes. The sample table records about 220,000 distinct CDR3 sequences; around a fifth of these occur just once. Around two fifths of the sample lies in the top ten. The sequencing sample was made of peripheral blood. The receptors here all came from a woman aged 45-65 years with Graves' ophthalmopathy. Donor details come from another sample of the same person, matched by shared clones.

At least ten counts were recorded for this clonotype. The chain employs TRBV6-1 and TRBJ1-1, with D perhaps matching TRBD1 (5 bases). Germline V CDR1 and CDR2: MNHNS, SASEGT. V gave up 2 bases and J gave up 3 bases, with 13 bases separating them. There are 15 residues in the CDR3. The CDR3 sequence is CASSELSGAHTEAFF. The CDR3 DNA is TGTGCCAGCAGTGAATTATCCGGGGCGCACACTGAAGCTTTCTTT.

This clonotype was counted at least ten times. The chain uses TRBV11-1 and TRBJ2-7; TRBD2 might be the D (6 bases). CDR1 and CDR2 (germline): SGHAT, FQDESV (reference sequence). V lost 2 bases to trimming and J lost 0 bases, with 14 bases between them. The CDR3 extends over 16 amino acids. CDR3 bases: TGTGCCAGCAGCTTATCTCTGCTAGCGTCCTCCTACGAGCAGTACTTC. This encodes CASSLSLLASSYEQYF.

This clonotype was counted many times. V and J are TRBV29-1 and TRBJ1-1; D is perhaps TRBD1 (5 bases). Germline V gene data show CDR1 as SQVTM and CDR2 as ANQGSEA. The germline V and J ends were trimmed by 3 bases and 1 base, with 9 bases remaining between them. There are 13 residues in the CDR3. The CDR3 region is CSVEGHTNTEAFF. Written as DNA, the CDR3 is TGCAGCGTTGAGGGGCACACGAACACTGAAGCTTTCTTT.

This clonotype was counted at least ten times. The chain employs TRBV6-1 and TRBJ2-5, with 7 bases fitting TRBD1. CDR1 is MNHNS, CDR2 SASEGT, per germline. V shed 3 bases, J shed 5 bases, and the junction held 9 bases outside the gene matches. The CDR3 loop spans 15 amino acids. Here the CDR3 reads CASSDGQALVETQYF. The CDR3 nucleotides read TGTGCCAGCAGTGACGGACAGGCCTTGGTGGAGACCCAGTACTTC.

This clonotype was observed a handful of times. This chain joins TRBV4-2 and TRBJ2-2; D might be TRBD2 (5 bases). V was pared by 0 bases and J by 6 bases, with 11 bases between. Germline values: CDR1 LGHNA, CDR2 YNFKEQ. This CDR3 comprises 15 residues. The CDR3 reads CASSQDAGIAGELFF. As DNA, the CDR3 is TGTGCCAGCAGCCAAGATGCCGGGATTGCCGGGGAGCTGTTTTTT.

This clonotype has at least ten counts. This chain uses TRBV20-1 with TRBJ2-5, with 9 bases matching TRBD1. Germline V lookup: CDR1 DFQATT, CDR2 SNEGSKA (reference sequence). Trimming at V came to 3 bases and at J to 6 bases, leaving 2 bases not matched to a gene. CDR3 length equals 12 residues. The CDR3 nucleotides read TGCAGTGCTAGGACAGGGGGAAAGACCCAGTACTTC. Residues: CSARTGGKTQYF.